The 31 T cell receptor beta chains in this list originate from one sample, sequenced in a study of spatial heterogeneity in lung cancer. One entry per CDR3 protein results from TCRdb running MiXCR on the 5' RACE reads. Found here are some 29,000 distinct CDR3 sequences, 7.5% to 10% of them singletons; the top ten hold around 34%. Described time point: sample taken at primary tumor resection. Whole RNA from tumor, nontumor lung or frozen PBMC was sequenced unsorted. Sequenced material: PBMCs, taken at surgery. The receptors were gathered from a female donor with early-stage non-small cell lung cancer.

This clonotype was counted at least ten times. For the CDR3, the DNA is TGCGCCAGCAGCTTGGGGACGCAAGTGGACACCATATATTTT. Translation gives CASSLGTQVDTIYF. The chain carries TRBV5-1 and TRBJ1-3, with unresolved D. The CDR3 has 14 amino acids. Germline-derived CDR1 and CDR2 are SGHRS and YFSETQ. Trimming left V 0 bases short and J 8 bases short, with 12 bases between. The full variable domain, in which reference TRBV5-1 and TRBJ1-3 provide the parts outside the CDR3, is KAGVTQTPRYLIKTRGQQVTLSCSPISGHRSVSWYQQTPGQGLQFLFEYFSETQRNKGNFPGRFSGRQFSNSRSEMNVSTLELGDSALYLCASSLGTQVDTIYFGEGSWLTVV.

In its sample, this clonotype was seen many times. The genes are TRBV10-3 and TRBJ1-2; D is unresolved. V was pared by 0 bases and J by 6 bases, with 5 bases between. The CDR3 spans 12 residues. CDR1 is ENHRY, CDR2 SYGVKD, per germline. DNA for the CDR3: TGTGCCATCAGTGAGTCAAAGAATGGCTACACCTTC. This codes for CAISESKNGYTF.

The genes are TRBV11-2 and TRBJ2-7, with 9 bases fitting TRBD2. Trimming removed 2 bases from V and 3 bases from J; junction bases left unmatched: 11. The germline CDR1 and CDR2 sequences are SGHAT and FQNNGV. There are 17 residues in the CDR3. Here the CDR3 reads CASSLNVAASGIYEQYF. In DNA, the CDR3 is TGTGCCAGCAGCTTAAATGTGGCGGCTAGCGGGATCTACGAGCAGTACTTC.

This clonotype was recorded at least ten times. J is TRBJ2-5 and V is TRBV19; D possibly corresponds to TRBD1 (5 bases). CDR3 length equals 15 residues. V gave up 3 bases and J gave up 5 bases, with 16 bases separating them. Germline CDR1 reads LNHDA; CDR2 reads SQIVND (reference sequence). CDR3 amino acids: CASSIQNHRRETQYF. CDR3 bases: TGTGCCAGTAGTATCCAAAACCACAGGCGGGAGACCCAGTACTTC. The complete variable domain, with remaining parts taken from reference TRBV19 and TRBJ2-5, reads DGGITQSPKYLFRKEGQNVTLSCEQNLNHDAMYWYRQDPGQGLRLIYYSQIVNDFQKGDIAEGYSVSREKKESFPLTVTSAQKNPTAFYLCASSIQNHRRETQYFGPGTRLLVL.

This clonotype was observed many times. The chain employs TRBV29-1 and TRBJ2-1; D is unresolved. The CDR3 sequence is 12 residues long. Trimming took 0 bases from V and 7 from J, leaving 7 bases between them. Germline V gene lookup returns CDR1 SQVTM and CDR2 ANQGSEA. DNA of the CDR3: TGCAGCGTTGAAGACGTGCGAAATGAGCAGTTCTTC. Protein product: CSVEDVRNEQFF.

This clonotype was found a few times. This rearrangement joins TRBV7-2 to TRBJ1-2; unclear D gene. In germline, CDR1 is SGHTA, CDR2 FQGNSA. This CDR3 has 13 residues. V lost 3 bases and J lost 8, with 13 bases in between. CDR3 bases: TGTGCCAGCAGCTTCGGAGGGCTCTACGGCTACACCTTC. It encodes CASSFGGLYGYTF.

This clonotype was detected many times. The chain joins TRBV29-1 to TRBJ2-1; weak D call: TRBD1 (5 bases). CDR3 length: 14 amino acids. Germline V gene lookup returns CDR1 SQVTM and CDR2 ANQGSEA. Trimming shortened V by 4 bases and J by 6 bases, and 16 bases separated the two germline ends. The CDR3 region is CSVGGRQNGNEQFF. The CDR3 nucleotides are TGCAGCGTTGGGGGCAGACAGAACGGCAATGAGCAGTTCTTC.

This clonotype was seen ten or more times. The J gene is TRBJ2-2, the V gene TRBV27, with 12 bases that match TRBD2. Germline CDR1 reads MNHEY; CDR2 reads SMNVEV (reference sequence). V lost 6 bases, J lost 0 bases, and 5 bases stayed unmatched. The CDR3 runs 17 residues. The DNA for the CDR3 is TGTGCCAGCAGCCCTCTAGCGGGAGGGACGAACACCGGGGAGCTGTTTTTT. This encodes CASSPLAGGTNTGELFF.

This clonotype appeared many times. The rearrangement uses TRBV5-1 and TRBJ2-1; D is possibly TRBD2 (6 bases). Deletions cut 4 bases from V and 6 bases from J, with 17 bases between. From germline, CDR1 is SGHRS and CDR2 YFSETQ. This CDR3 contains 15 residues. The CDR3, as DNA: TGCGCCAGCAGCCTCTTTGCGGGACTGTCCAATGAGCAGTTCTTC. Encoded protein: CASSLFAGLSNEQFF.

In this sample, this clonotype turned up a few times. V gene TRBV20-1 combines with J gene TRBJ2-6; the D gene is possibly TRBD2 (6 bases). V lost 4 bases and J lost 0, with 19 bases in between. The CDR3 consists of 18 residues. Per germline, CDR1 DFQATT and CDR2 SNEGSKA (reference sequence). The CDR3 spells CSAIEEGRYLSGANVLTF. CDR3 sequence (DNA): TGCAGTGCTATTGAGGAGGGGAGGTACCTCTCTGGGGCCAACGTCCTGACTTTC.

This clonotype is judged medium-sized (0.01 to 0.1%). V and J are TRBV29-1 and TRBJ2-7; no firm D call. V shed 1 base and J shed 6 bases, with 13 bases lying between them. Germline V gene lookup returns CDR1 SQVTM and CDR2 ANQGSEA. The CDR3 is 13 amino acids. The CDR3 DNA is TGCAGCGTTGAAGTCTTTAGTCGTCGCGAGCAGTACTTC. Its translation: CSVEVFSRREQYF.

This clonotype was counted ten times or more. V gene TRBV7-2 combines with J gene TRBJ1-3; 10 bases are shared with TRBD1. Trimming cost V 5 bases and J 4 bases; bases outside gene matches: 8. This CDR3 comprises 16 residues. Germline values: CDR1 SGHTA, CDR2 FQGNSA. Written as DNA, the CDR3 is TGTGCCAGCAGCCCTCGACAGGGGGCGCGAGGAAACACCATATATTTT. It specifies CASSPRQGARGNTIYF.

This clonotype has ten or more counts. The rearrangement uses TRBV7-9 and TRBJ1-4, with no clear D. The V gene lost 5 bases and the J gene lost 0 bases, with 16 bases spanning the gap. Germline V gene lookup returns CDR1 SEHNR and CDR2 FQNEAQ (reference sequence). The CDR3 sequence is 17 residues long. The CDR3 is CASSGSLIGATNEKLFF. CDR3 coding DNA: TGTGCCAGCAGCGGATCGCTGATTGGGGCAACTAATGAAAAACTGTTTTTT.

The genes are TRBV10-2 and TRBJ1-2; 9 bases agree with TRBD1. V trimming: 5 bases; J trimming: 2 bases; junction bases outside the gene matches: 3. CDR3 size: 14 residues. Germline lookup yields CDR1 WSHSY and CDR2 SAAADI. The CDR3 coding sequence is TGCGCCAGCAGTACCACAGGGGGCAACTATGGCTACACCTTC. This encodes CASSTTGGNYGYTF.

Comment on this clonotype: This sequence may be a read error, since a much larger clone differs from it by one base. CDR3 bases: TGTGCCAGCAGCTTAGACGGCTGGAACATCGGGGAGCTGTTTTTT. This gives the protein CASSLDGWNIGELFF. The J gene is TRBJ2-2, the V gene TRBV7-2; no clear D gene. Per the germline V gene, CDR1 is SGHTA and CDR2 is FQGNSA. This CDR3 region has 15 residues.

This clonotype was seen at least ten times. The rearrangement joins TRBV3-1 to TRBJ1-5; D remains ambiguous. Trimming left V 4 bases short and J 9 bases short, with 4 bases between. The CDR3 has 10 residues. Germline loops: CDR1 LGHDT, CDR2 YNNKEL (reference sequence). CDR3 DNA: TGTGCCAGCAGCCCTTTGCCCCAGCATTTT. Its protein is CASSPLPQHF. Supplemented by reference TRBV3-1 and TRBJ1-5, the full variable domain reads DTAVSQTPKYLVTQMGNDKSIKCEQNLGHDTMYWYKQDSKKFLKIMFSYNNKELIINETVPNRFSPKSPDKAHLNLHINSLELGDSAVYFCASSPLPQHFGDGTRLSIL.

The genes are TRBV7-3 and TRBJ2-3; D is unclear. Looked up from germline, CDR1 is SGHTA and CDR2 is FQGTGA. V was shortened by 4 bases and J by 6 bases, with 14 bases between the two germline ends. There are 14 residues in the CDR3. The CDR3 sequence is CASSSRSQMDTQYF. DNA of the CDR3: TGTGCCAGCAGCTCCCGGTCCCAAATGGATACGCAGTATTTT.

This clonotype was found many times. The rearrangement joins TRBV12-3 or TRBV12-4 to TRBJ1-5, with no clear D. The CDR3 has 16 residues. Trimming left V 5 bases short and J 5 bases short, with 19 bases between. CDR3 DNA sequence: TGTGCCAGCAGTGCGCGCAGTCTTGGGTGGGATCAGCCCCAGCATTTT. This translates into CASSARSLGWDQPQHF.

This chain uses TRBV28 with TRBJ2-5; TRBD2 is a possible D gene (6 bases). V was shortened by 3 bases and J by 1 base, with 18 bases between the two germline ends. CDR3 length: 17 amino acids. Per the germline V gene, CDR1 is MDHEN and CDR2 is SYDVKM. CDR3 sequence (DNA): TGTGCCAGCAGTTTCCCGCCCGGGAGCCCAGGCCAAGAGACCCAGTACTTC. Amino acids: CASSFPPGSPGQETQYF.

This chain connects TRBV11-2 to TRBJ2-2; perhaps TRBD2 as D (5 bases). CDR3 length: 16 amino acids. Germline lookup yields CDR1 SGHAT and CDR2 FQNNGV. The V gene lost 3 bases and the J gene lost 4 bases, with 15 bases spanning the gap. Here the CDR3 DNA reads TGTGCCAGCAGCTTTCTGAGAGGGAGAAGCACCGGGGAGCTGTTTTTT. Translated: CASSFLRGRSTGELFF.

This clonotype showed up many times. V gene TRBV2 combines with J gene TRBJ2-4; the match to TRBD1 covers 7 bases. The germline gives CDR1 SNHLY, CDR2 FYNNEI. With 6 bases clipped from V and 3 bases from J, the junction kept 14 bases outside the gene matches. The CDR3 has 17 amino acids. CDR3 sequence reads: CASRRSVGGNGKNIQYF. CDR3 nucleotide sequence: TGTGCCAGCAGAAGATCCGTAGGGGGCAATGGCAAAAACATTCAGTACTTC.

This clonotype occurred a few times. The V gene is TRBV14, the J gene TRBJ2-3, with a weak D call TRBD1 (6 bases). The ends were cut back, 0 bases at V and 5 bases at J, with 9 bases in the middle. The CDR3 is 14 amino acids. The germline V gene encodes CDR1 SGHDN and CDR2 FVKESK. The CDR3 is CASSQDRDKDTQYF. The CDR3 nucleotides are TGTGCCAGCAGCCAAGACAGGGACAAAGATACGCAGTATTTT.

This clonotype was found many times. The V call is TRBV24-1, the J call TRBJ2-2; no clear D. Germline values: CDR1 KGHDR, CDR2 SFDVKD. Trimming cost V 3 bases and J 2 bases, with 12 bases left between them. The CDR3 runs to 16 residues. The CDR3 sequence: CATSDPNARNTGELFF. In nucleotides, the CDR3 is TGTGCCACCAGTGATCCAAACGCTAGAAACACCGGGGAGCTGTTTTTT.

At least ten counts were recorded for this clonotype. The gene calls are TRBV5-4 and TRBJ2-2; D unclear. Germline CDR1 is SGHNT and CDR2 is YYREEE (reference sequence). The CDR3 runs to 16 residues. Trimming took 4 bases from V and 7 from J, leaving 20 bases between them. CDR3 in amino acids: CASSPRSSTRVGELFF. As DNA, the CDR3 is TGTGCCAGCAGCCCACGTAGCTCGACTCGGGTCGGGGAGCTGTTTTTT.

Concerning this clonotype: A much larger clone differs by one base, so this may be a read error. The V gene is TRBV20-1, the J gene TRBJ2-1; no firm D call. Trimming removed 6 bases at V and 9 bases at J, with 21 bases between. The CDR3 has 14 amino acids. The germline gives CDR1 DFQATT, CDR2 SNEGSKA (reference sequence). The CDR3: CSASAAGRASEQFF. The CDR3 DNA is TGCAGTGCCTCGGCAGCCGGCCGGGCGAGTGAGCAGTTCTTC.

This chain links TRBV9 with TRBJ2-5, with a tentative D call TRBD2 (5 bases). V was clipped by 6 bases and J by 5 bases, with 23 bases between them. The CDR3 length is 16 residues. Germline V gene sequence: CDR1 SGDLS, CDR2 YYNGEE. The CDR3 region has the DNA TGTGCCAGCACCAGACGGGGTGACGGGTCGGTGGAGACCCAGTACTTC. This codes for CASTRRGDGSVETQYF.

The chain uses TRBV2 and TRBJ2-1; D gene uncertain. This CDR3 is built from 13 residues. CDR1 is SNHLY and CDR2 is FYNNEI in the germline V gene. V lost 3 bases to trimming and J lost 5 bases, with 8 bases between them. In DNA, the CDR3 is TGTGCCAGCAGTGACCGATATGACAATGAGCAGTTCTTC. Translating gives CASSDRYDNEQFF. The full variable domain, in which reference TRBV2 and TRBJ2-1 provide the parts outside the CDR3, is EPEVTQTPSHQVTQMGQEVILRCVPISNHLYFYWYRQILGQKVEFLVSFYNNEISEKSEIFDDQFSVERPDGSNFTLKIRSTKLEDSAMYFCASSDRYDNEQFFGPGTRLTVL.

This clonotype was seen many times. This chain links TRBV28 with TRBJ1-2; TRBD1 matches 7 bases. Losses at the gene ends were 5 bases for V and 8 bases for J; bases not matched to a gene: 8. The CDR3 consists of 13 residues. Per the germline V gene, CDR1 is MDHEN and CDR2 is SYDVKM. In DNA, the CDR3 is TGTGCCAGCAGTCCACCTACAGGGGCCGGCTACACCTTC. Translation gives CASSPPTGAGYTF.

This clonotype was detected ten times or more. V gene TRBV12-3 or TRBV12-4 combines with J gene TRBJ1-2, with D unresolved. Trimming shortened V by 4 bases and J by 5 bases, and 11 bases separated the two germline ends. The length of the CDR3 is 13 residues. CDR3 in amino acids: CASSYGEDYGYTF. The CDR3 nucleotides read TGTGCCAGCAGTTATGGGGAGGATTATGGCTACACCTTC.

This clonotype was counted a few times. This sequence joins TRBV18 and TRBJ2-1; D gene uncertain. Germline lookup yields CDR1 KGHSH and CDR2 LQKENI. Trimming pared 1 base from V and 3 bases from J, leaving 13 bases between. The CDR3 extends over 16 amino acids. CDR3 in amino acids: CASSPQASTIYNEQFF. The CDR3 nucleotides read TGTGCCAGCTCACCACAGGCTAGTACGATCTACAATGAGCAGTTCTTC. Full variable domain (missing parts from reference TRBV18 and TRBJ2-1): NAGVMQNPRHLVRRRGQEARLRCSPMKGHSHVYWYRQLPEEGLKFMVYLQKENIIDESGMPKERFSAEFPKEGPSILRIQQVVRGDSAAYFCASSPQASTIYNEQFFGPGTRLTVL.

This clonotype was recorded many times. V is TRBV2 and J is TRBJ2-7; 10 nucleotides match TRBD2. V lost 6 bases to trimming and J lost 2 bases; unmatched junction nucleotides: 7. Per germline, CDR1 SNHLY and CDR2 FYNNEI. This CDR3 spans 15 amino acids. The CDR3 sequence: CASRIGLAVTYEQYF. The CDR3, as DNA: TGTGCCAGCAGGATTGGACTAGCGGTAACCTACGAGCAGTACTTC.